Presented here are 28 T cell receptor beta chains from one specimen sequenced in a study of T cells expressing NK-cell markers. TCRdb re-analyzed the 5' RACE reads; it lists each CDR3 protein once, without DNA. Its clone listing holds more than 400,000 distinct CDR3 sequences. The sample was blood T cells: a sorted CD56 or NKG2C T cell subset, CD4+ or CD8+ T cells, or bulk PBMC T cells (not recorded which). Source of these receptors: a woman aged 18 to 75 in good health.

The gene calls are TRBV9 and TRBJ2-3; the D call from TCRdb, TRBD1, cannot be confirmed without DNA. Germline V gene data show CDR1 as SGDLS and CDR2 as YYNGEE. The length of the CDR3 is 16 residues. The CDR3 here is CASSSLTGSSTDTQYF.

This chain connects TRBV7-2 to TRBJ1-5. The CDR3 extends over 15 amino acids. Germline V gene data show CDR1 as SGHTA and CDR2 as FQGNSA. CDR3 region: CASSLEQFSNQPQHF.

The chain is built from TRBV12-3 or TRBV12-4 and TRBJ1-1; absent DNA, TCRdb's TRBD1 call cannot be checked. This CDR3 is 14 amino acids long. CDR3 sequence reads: CASSPGLRNTEAFF.

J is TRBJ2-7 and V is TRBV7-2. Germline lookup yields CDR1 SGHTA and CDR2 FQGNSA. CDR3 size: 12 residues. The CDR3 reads CASRVGDYEQYF.

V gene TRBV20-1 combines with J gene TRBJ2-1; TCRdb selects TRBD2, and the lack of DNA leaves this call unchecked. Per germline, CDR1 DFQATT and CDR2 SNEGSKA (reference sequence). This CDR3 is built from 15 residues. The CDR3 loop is CSARDGSGADNEQFF.

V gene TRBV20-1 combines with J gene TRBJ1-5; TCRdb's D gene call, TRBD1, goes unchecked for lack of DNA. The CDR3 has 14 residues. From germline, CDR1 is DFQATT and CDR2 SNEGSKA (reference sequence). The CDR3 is CSAARSGGSQPQHF.

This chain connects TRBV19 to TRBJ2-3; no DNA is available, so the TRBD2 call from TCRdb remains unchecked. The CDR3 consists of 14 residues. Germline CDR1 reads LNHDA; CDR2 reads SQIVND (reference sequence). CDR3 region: CATASGTSTDTQYF.

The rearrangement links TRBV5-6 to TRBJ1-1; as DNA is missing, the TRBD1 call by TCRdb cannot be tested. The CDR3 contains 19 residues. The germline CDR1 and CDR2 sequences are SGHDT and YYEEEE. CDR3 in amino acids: CASSPWPGSTQAMNTEAFF.

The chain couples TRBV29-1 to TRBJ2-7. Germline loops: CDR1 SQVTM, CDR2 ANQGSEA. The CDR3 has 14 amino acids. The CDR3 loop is CSAIDKVKAYEQYF.

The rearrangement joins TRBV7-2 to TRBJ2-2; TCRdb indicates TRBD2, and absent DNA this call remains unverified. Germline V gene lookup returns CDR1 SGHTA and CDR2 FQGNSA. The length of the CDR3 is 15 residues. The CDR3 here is CASSLLAGEVGELFF.

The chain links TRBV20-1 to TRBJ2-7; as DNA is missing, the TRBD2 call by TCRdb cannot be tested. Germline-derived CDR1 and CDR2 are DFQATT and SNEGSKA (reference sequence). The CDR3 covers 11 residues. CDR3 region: CSAISGHEQYF.

CDR3 amino acids: CATSSGGLSTDTQYF. The genes are TRBV24-1 and TRBJ2-3; the TRBD1 assignment by TCRdb is unverifiable without DNA. CDR3 length: 15 amino acids. Germline V lookup: CDR1 KGHDR, CDR2 SFDVKD.

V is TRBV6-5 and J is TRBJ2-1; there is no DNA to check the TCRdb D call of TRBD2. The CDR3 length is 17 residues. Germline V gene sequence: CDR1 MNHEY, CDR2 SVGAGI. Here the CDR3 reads CASSYMVAGRPYNEQFF.

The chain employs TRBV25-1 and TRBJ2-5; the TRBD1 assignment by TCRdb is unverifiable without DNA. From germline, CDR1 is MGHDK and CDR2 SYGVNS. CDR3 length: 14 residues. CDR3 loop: CASSDWTGGETQYF.

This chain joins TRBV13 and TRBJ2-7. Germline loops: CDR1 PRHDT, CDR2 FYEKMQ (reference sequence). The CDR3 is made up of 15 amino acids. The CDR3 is CASSLSGILSYEQYF.

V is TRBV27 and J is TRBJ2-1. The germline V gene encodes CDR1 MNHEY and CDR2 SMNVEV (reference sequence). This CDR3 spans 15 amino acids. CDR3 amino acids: CASTPKQGSYNEQFF.

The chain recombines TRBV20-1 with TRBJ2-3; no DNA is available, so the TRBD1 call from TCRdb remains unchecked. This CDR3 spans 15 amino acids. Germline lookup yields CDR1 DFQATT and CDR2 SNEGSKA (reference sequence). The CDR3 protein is CSASPTGGRADTQYF.

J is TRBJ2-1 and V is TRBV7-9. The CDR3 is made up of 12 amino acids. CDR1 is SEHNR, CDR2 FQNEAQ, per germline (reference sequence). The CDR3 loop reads CASSLAGTEQFF.

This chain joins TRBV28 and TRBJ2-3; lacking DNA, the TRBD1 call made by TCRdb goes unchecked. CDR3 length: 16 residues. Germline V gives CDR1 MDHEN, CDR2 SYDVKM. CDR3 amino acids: CASSPGRPRVLDTQYF.

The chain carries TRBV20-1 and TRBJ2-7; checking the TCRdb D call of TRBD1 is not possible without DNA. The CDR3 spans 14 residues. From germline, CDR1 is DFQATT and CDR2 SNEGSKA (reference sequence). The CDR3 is CSARDPRVSYEQYF.

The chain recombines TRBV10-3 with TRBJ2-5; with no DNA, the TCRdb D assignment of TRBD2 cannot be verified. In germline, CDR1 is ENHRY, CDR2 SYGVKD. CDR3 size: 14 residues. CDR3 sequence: CAIRGTSGEETQYF.

The CDR3 sequence is CASSLELLQVGGYTF. The V and J genes are TRBV5-4 and TRBJ1-2; absent DNA, TCRdb's TRBD1 call cannot be checked. The CDR3 runs 15 residues. Germline-derived CDR1 and CDR2 are SGHNT and YYREEE (reference sequence).

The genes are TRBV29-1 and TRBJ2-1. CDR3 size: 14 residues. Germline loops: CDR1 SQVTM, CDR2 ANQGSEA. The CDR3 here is CSAVVGSSYNEQFF.

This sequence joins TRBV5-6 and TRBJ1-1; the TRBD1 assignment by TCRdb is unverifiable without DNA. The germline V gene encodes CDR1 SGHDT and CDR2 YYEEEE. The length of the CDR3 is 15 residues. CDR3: CASSLEGLLNTEAFF.

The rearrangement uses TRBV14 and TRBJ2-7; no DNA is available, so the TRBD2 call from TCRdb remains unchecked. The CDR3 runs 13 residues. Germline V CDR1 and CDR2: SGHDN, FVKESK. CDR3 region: CASSQDRRVEQYF.

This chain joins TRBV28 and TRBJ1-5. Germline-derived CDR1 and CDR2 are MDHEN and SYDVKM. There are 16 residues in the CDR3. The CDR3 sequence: CASSLPKTRVRQPQHF.

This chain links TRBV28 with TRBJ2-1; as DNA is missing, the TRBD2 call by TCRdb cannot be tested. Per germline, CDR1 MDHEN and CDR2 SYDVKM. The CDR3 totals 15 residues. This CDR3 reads CASSFLAGGLNEQFF.

This CDR3 is CASSTRREGEQYF. The chain combines TRBV7-2 with TRBJ2-7; TCRdb calls TRBD2, which cannot be checked without DNA. The germline gives CDR1 SGHTA, CDR2 FQGNSA. The length of the CDR3 is 13 residues. Variable domain in full (rest from reference TRBV7-2 and TRBJ2-7): GAGVSQSPSNKVTEKGKDVELRCDPISGHTALYWYRQSLGQGLEFLIYFQGNSAPDKSGLPSDRFSAERTGGSVSTLTIQRTQQEDSAVYLCASSTRREGEQYFGPGTRLTVT.